This T cell receptor (beta chain) originates from a study of lymphopenia after photon versus proton radiotherapy. Here immunoSEQ multiplex PCR was the method, and the copy in TCRdb shows in-frame clones only, minus some. The sample yields around 18,000 clones, approximately 82% seen once. The V gene end was trimmed by 6 bases and the J gene end by 4 bases; junction bases not matched to a gene: 9. Germline V gene data show CDR1 as GTSNPN and CDR2 as SVGIG (reference sequence). The CDR3 extends over 14 amino acids. Specimen: peripheral blood, collected from a patient treated with proton-based radiotherapy. This clonotype originated in a man between 65 and 79 years old with pancreatic cancer. V gene TRBV30 combines with J gene TRBJ1-2, with 9 positions matching TRBD1. This CDR3 reads CACSTGGYIYGYTF. In nucleotides, the CDR3 is TGTGCCTGTTCCACAGGGGGCTATATCTATGGCTACACCTTC.